The clone carrying this T cell receptor beta chain was observed a handful of times. The antigen is undetermined. The CDR3 runs 14 residues. With 4 bases clipped from V and 7 bases from J, the junction kept 6 bases outside the gene matches. The V gene's germline CDR1 is SGDLS and CDR2 YYNGEE. These data originate in a study of regulatory T cells in long-lasting Graves disease. Time point specified: newly diagnosed GD, antithyroid drugs for less than 3 months. From PBMCs, RNA was extracted and then used to make the TCR library. Building of the TCR beta libraries involved iRepertoire HTBI primers and Arm-PCR of CDR3 regions. TCRdb reprocessed the multiplex PCR reads via MiXCR and lists one record per CDR3 protein. Of approximately 350,000 distinct CDR3 sequences listed, around 15% are singletons. Whole-study results and caveats: Graves' patients with persistent disease showed TCR diversity lower than patients newly diagnosed. Owing to a sample size that was small, accuracy may have been reduced. With persistent disease, TRBV28, TRBJ1-2 and TRBJ2-5 were the favored segments.

The same specimen was also included in a second study, on T cells in Graves' hyperthyroidism and ophthalmopathy.

The V gene is TRBV9, the J gene TRBJ1-5, with 9 bases lining up with TRBD1. This specimen was peripheral blood mononuclear cells (PBMCs), taken at new diagnosis, from a patient treated with antithyroid drugs. The TCR sequence derives from a woman aged 18-29 years with Graves disease. The CDR3 DNA reads TGTGCCAGCAGCCCACAGGGGGCTTACCAGCCCCAGCATTTT. This sequence encodes CASSPQGAYQPQHF.